A single sample gave rise to the 15 T cell receptor beta chains below, sequenced in a study of CD4+ T cells in melanoma (dated by TCRdb to the early 2020s). Library construction relied on the immunoSEQ multiplex PCR assay. The immuneACCESS repertoire file appears here via TCRdb, limited to in-frame rearrangements. These files lack a portion of the clones; in checked studies, under half of the deficit traces to unresolved V genes, and the cause of the others is not known. The sample table holds over 14,000 clones, of which 63% were seen once. The ten largest clones add up to 15% to 18% of the sample. Sequencing input: cells from a culture (not recorded whether cultured in vitro). The origin of the receptors is a human donor with melanoma.

The chain links TRBV12-1 to TRBJ1-5; TRBD1 reflects the table's D call only, with no check against the DNA. TRBV12-1 is a pseudogene locus. The CDR3 contains 18 residues. The CDR3 sequence: CASSHPDRRPWGYQPQHF. The CDR3 nucleotides read TGTGCCAGCAGCCACCCGGACAGGCGTCCGTGGGGATACCAGCCCCAGCATTTT.

The chain is built from TRBV5-1 and TRBJ2-3; TRBD1 aligns across 9 bases. Trimming took 4 bases from V and 4 from J; bases not matched to a gene: 1. Germline CDR1 and CDR2: SGHRS and YFSETQ. The CDR3 runs to 13 residues. This CDR3 reads CASSGTGSDTQYF. The CDR3 nucleotides are TGCGCCAGCAGCGGGACAGGGTCAGATACGCAGTATTTT.

The count of this clone is one. V and J are TRBV7-2 and TRBJ2-3; 7 bases map to TRBD1. V gave up 4 bases and J gave up 0 bases; unmatched junction bases: 7. The CDR3 is 16 amino acids. In germline, CDR1 is SGHTA, CDR2 FQGNSA. CDR3 in amino acids: CASSSGLTGSTDTQYF. CDR3 DNA sequence: TGTGCCAGCAGCTCAGGCCTGACAGGGAGCACAGATACGCAGTATTTT. The full variable domain, rest sourced from reference TRBV7-2 and TRBJ2-3, is GAGVSQSPSNKVTEKGKDVELRCDPISGHTALYWYRQSLGQGLEFLIYFQGNSAPDKSGLPSDRFSAERTGGSVSTLTIQRTQQEDSAVYLCASSSGLTGSTDTQYFGPGTRLTVL.

This chain connects TRBV11-1 to TRBJ2-2; possible D gene TRBD1, 6 bases. Germline values: CDR1 SGHAT, CDR2 FQDESV (reference sequence). The CDR3 sequence is 17 residues long. Trimming pared 8 bases from V and 0 bases from J, leaving 19 bases between. The CDR3, as DNA: TGTGCCAGCTTCCCCAGCAGGGGACATCCGAACACCGGGGAGCTGTTTTTT. Translating gives CASFPSRGHPNTGELFF.

Only a few counts were recorded for this clone. A junction boundary mismatches the germline segment, possibly from a read error. The V gene is TRBV28, the J gene TRBJ2-1, with 15 bases that match TRBD2. This CDR3 is built from 17 residues. Looked up from germline, CDR1 is MDHEN and CDR2 is SYDVKM. The DNA for the CDR3 is TGTGCCAGCAACGAGGGCGGGACTAGCGGGGGGTACAACGAGCAGTTCTTC. Translating it yields CASNEGGTSGGYNEQFF.

In this sample, this clone turned up a few times. CDR3 region: CASSPQLITNEKLFF. The CDR3 DNA sequence: TGTGCCAGCAGCCCCCAGCTTATAACTAATGAAAAACTGTTTTTT. The rearrangement joins TRBV6-5 to TRBJ1-4; no clear D gene. Germline lookup yields CDR1 MNHEY and CDR2 SVGAGI. CDR3 length equals 15 residues. Trimming pared 6 bases from V and 1 base from J, leaving 12 bases between.

The chain links TRBV10-1 to TRBJ2-5, with 13 bases aligning to TRBD2. With V trimmed by 3 bases and J by 2 bases, 6 bases remained unmatched. CDR3 length: 17 amino acids. The germline V gene encodes CDR1 WNHNN and CDR2 SYGVQD (reference sequence). The CDR3 DNA follows: TGCGCCAGCAGTGAAGGTAGACTAGCGGGGGGTCAAGAGACCCAGTACTTC. It specifies CASSEGRLAGGQETQYF.

CDR3 amino acids: CASSDGQASDEQYF. The CDR3, as DNA: TGTGCCAGCAGTGACGGACAGGCAAGTGACGAGCAGTACTTC. V gene TRBV6-6 combines with J gene TRBJ2-7; 7 nucleotides agree with TRBD1. Per the germline V gene, CDR1 is MNHNY and CDR2 is SVGAGI (reference sequence). The CDR3 loop spans 14 amino acids. With 5 bases clipped from V and 5 bases from J, the junction kept 9 bases outside the gene matches.

The chain recombines TRBV15 with TRBJ2-4; possibly TRBD1 for D (5 bases). Germline loops: CDR1 LNHNV, CDR2 YYDKDF (reference sequence). V gave up 7 bases and J gave up 0 bases, with 19 bases separating them. CDR3 length: 17 residues. Here the CDR3 reads CATMDTTGALAKNIQYF. Written as DNA, the CDR3 is TGTGCCACCATGGACACTACTGGCGCACTAGCCAAAAACATTCAGTACTTC.

The rearrangement uses TRBV19 and TRBJ2-3, with D possibly being TRBD2 (5 bases). This CDR3 has 12 residues. V shed 3 bases and J shed 5 bases, with 6 bases lying between them. Germline V gives CDR1 LNHDA, CDR2 SQIVND (reference sequence). The DNA for the CDR3 is TGTGCCAGTAGTATCGGGGAAGATACGCAGTATTTT. Residues: CASSIGEDTQYF.

The V call is TRBV2, the J call TRBJ1-5; 8 bases are shared with TRBD1. Losses at the gene ends were 4 bases for V and 3 bases for J; bases not matched to a gene: 11. Germline V lookup: CDR1 SNHLY, CDR2 FYNNEI. The CDR3 has 17 amino acids. Here the CDR3 reads CASSVLTGVGDNQPQHF. The CDR3 DNA follows: TGTGCCAGCAGTGTCCTGACAGGGGTGGGTGACAATCAGCCCCAGCATTTT.

The count of this clone is one. In DNA, the CDR3 is TGTGCCAGTAAAGACAGGGAACGGAACACTGAAGCTTTCTTT. Translating gives CASKDRERNTEAFF. V gene TRBV19 combines with J gene TRBJ1-1, with 7 bases lining up with TRBD1. CDR3 length: 14 residues. J was trimmed by 1 base and V by 7 bases; bases with no gene match: 6. The germline gives CDR1 LNHDA, CDR2 SQIVND (reference sequence).

The chain uses TRBV4-2 and TRBJ1-5; TRBD1 aligns across 8 bases. The CDR3 covers 17 residues. The V gene's germline CDR1 is LGHNA and CDR2 YNFKEQ. J lost 7 bases, V lost 5 bases, and 16 bases had no gene match. CDR3 region: CASSSTQGVFIGQPQHF. Written as DNA, the CDR3 is TGTGCCAGCAGCTCCACACAGGGGGTCTTTATAGGGCAGCCCCAGCATTTT.

In this sample, this clone turned up a few times. The chain joins TRBV5-4 to TRBJ1-2; 9 bases fit TRBD1. The CDR3 covers 15 residues. CDR1 and CDR2 from the germline V gene are SGHNT and YYREEE (reference sequence). The V gene end was trimmed by 4 bases and the J gene end by 8 bases; junction bases not matched to a gene: 12. CDR3 DNA sequence: TGTGCCAGCAGCCTAGGGGACAGGGAGGTAGGAGGCTACACCTTC. Its translation: CASSLGDREVGGYTF.

This clone was recorded a few times. The J gene is TRBJ2-4, the V gene TRBV2; 8 bases match TRBD2. This CDR3 is built from 12 residues. Germline CDR1 is SNHLY and CDR2 is FYNNEI. Germline trimming cut 6 bases from V and 16 bases from J; bases unmatched to any gene: 11. DNA of the CDR3: TGTGCCAGCAGCTCCGGGGGGGGGTATCCCTACTTC. Its translation is CASSSGGGYPYF. Variable domain in full (rest from reference TRBV2 and TRBJ2-4): EPEVTQTPSHQVTQMGQEVILRCVPISNHLYFYWYRQILGQKVEFLVSFYNNEISEKSEIFDDQFSVERPDGSNFTLKIRSTKLEDSAMYFCASSSGGGYPYFGAGTRLSVL.